This entry is about one T cell receptor beta chain. Its specific antigen is unknown. Base qualities are not provided; no much larger clone lies one nucleotide away. TCRbeta CDR3 regions were amplified from genomic DNA using the immunoSEQ Assay, a bias-controlled multiplex PCR. The published analysis was carried out like this. Nucleated cell counts per sample were estimated from amplification of reference gene primers within the assay. To quantify the absolute abundance of each unique TCRbeta CDR3 rearrangement, sequence reads were collapsed and filtered. For each sample, productive Simpson clonality was calculated as the square root of Simpson's diversity index across productive rearrangements. TCRdb re-hosts the immuneACCESS table, in-frame sequences only. Its copies lack some clones; in the studies checked, an unresolved V gene accounts for under half of them, and the cause for the rest is not known. V and J calls and clone size are given by that table; D and trimming were obtained from the DNA. This sample comprises about 57,000 clones, 88% of them detected only once. About 5% of the sample belongs to the ten largest clones.

Germline trimming amounts to 3 bases on V and 1 base on J, with 10 as the count of junction bases outside the gene matches. The CDR3 runs 19 amino acids, cysteine and phenylalanine included. Just CDR3 DNA is preserved here, 57 bases in frame from base 1. According to the germline V gene, CDR1 reads MGHRA and CDR2 reads YSYEKL. Whole blood was collected in K2EDTA tubes by collaborating institutions according to the institutions' own protocols. For TCRbeta analysis, collaborators shipped samples as frozen whole blood, isolated PBMCs, or DNA extracted from either of those sample types. This sample is drawn from a study of blood T cell repertoires in COVID-19 (dated by TCRdb to the early 2020s). Study-level background: Samples from collaborators originated in the United States, Italy and Spain and spanned both the acute and convalescent phases of COVID-19. The prospective study material was composed of cDNA or gDNA derived from T cells, B-cell-depleted T cells, or PBMCs. The dataset comprised deeply sampled blood TCRbeta repertoires from subjects exposed to, actively infected with, or recovered from COVID-19. A freely available public database, intended as a resource for researchers studying the immune response to SARS-CoV-2, is where the repertoires were released. Samples were obtained from the ongoing ImmuneRACE study (first 160 participants) and from some 1,300 subjects provided by 6 global collaborators. The sample metadata nearly always contained a de-identified subject ID, COVID-19 status, age in years and sex. Where HLA class I and class II types were available, the types were taken from metadata supplied by the sample provider, not from assay-based typing. Study-level results and caveats: Clinical and demographic metadata were provided uncurated, with the amount varying by source and participant.

The receptor comes from a human donor in a cohort sampled during active COVID-19. Input material: peripheral blood. Rearrangement joined TRBV4-1 to TRBJ2-4, and 12 junctional nucleotides match TRBD2. CDR3 protein: CASSQRELAGGEAKNIQYF. The nucleotide sequence reads TGCGCCAGCAGCCAGCGGGAACTAGCGGGGGGAGAGGCCAAAAACATTCAGTACTTC.